This paragraph reports one TCR beta chain. Antigen specificity is unknown. This sample was included in a study of T cell responses to AZD1222 COVID-19 vaccine. Overall study context: Second doses that came at about 4 or about 12 weeks were put together. Regarding the study as a whole: Sampling that yielded the repertoires occurred only after the peak T cell response. There were vaccine-associated CD4 TCRs across spike, dominant at 160-218 and 743-854. Females outnumbered males among donors, who were mostly white British; clonal diversity was possibly underestimated.

Profiling relied on immunoSEQ multiplex PCR, and the TCRdb table lists in-frame clones only, not all of them. Of 150,000 to 200,000 clones in the sample, roughly nine tenths were seen once. The sequencing here drew on peripheral blood, taken on day 0 of AZD1222 vaccination. The clonotype was recovered from an adult in good health.

CDR3 DNA: TGTGCCAGCAGACAGGGAAATTACGAGCAGTACTTC. Its translation: CASRQGNYEQYF. The chain joins TRBV28 to TRBJ2-7; D is possibly TRBD1 (6 bases). Germline values: CDR1 MDHEN, CDR2 SYDVKM. The CDR3 contains 12 residues. V was shortened by 6 bases and J by 4 bases, with 10 bases between the two germline ends.